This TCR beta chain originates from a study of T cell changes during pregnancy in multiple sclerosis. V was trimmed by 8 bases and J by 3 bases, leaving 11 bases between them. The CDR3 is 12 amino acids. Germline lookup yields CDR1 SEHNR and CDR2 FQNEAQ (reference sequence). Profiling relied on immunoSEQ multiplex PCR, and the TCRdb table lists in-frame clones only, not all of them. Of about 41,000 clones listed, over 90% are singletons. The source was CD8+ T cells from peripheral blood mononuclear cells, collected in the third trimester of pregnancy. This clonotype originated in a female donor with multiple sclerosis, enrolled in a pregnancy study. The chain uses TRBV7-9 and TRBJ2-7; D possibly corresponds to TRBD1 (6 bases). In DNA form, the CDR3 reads TGTGCCAGCGGCCTGGACAGCTACGAGCAGTACTTC. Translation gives CASGLDSYEQYF.